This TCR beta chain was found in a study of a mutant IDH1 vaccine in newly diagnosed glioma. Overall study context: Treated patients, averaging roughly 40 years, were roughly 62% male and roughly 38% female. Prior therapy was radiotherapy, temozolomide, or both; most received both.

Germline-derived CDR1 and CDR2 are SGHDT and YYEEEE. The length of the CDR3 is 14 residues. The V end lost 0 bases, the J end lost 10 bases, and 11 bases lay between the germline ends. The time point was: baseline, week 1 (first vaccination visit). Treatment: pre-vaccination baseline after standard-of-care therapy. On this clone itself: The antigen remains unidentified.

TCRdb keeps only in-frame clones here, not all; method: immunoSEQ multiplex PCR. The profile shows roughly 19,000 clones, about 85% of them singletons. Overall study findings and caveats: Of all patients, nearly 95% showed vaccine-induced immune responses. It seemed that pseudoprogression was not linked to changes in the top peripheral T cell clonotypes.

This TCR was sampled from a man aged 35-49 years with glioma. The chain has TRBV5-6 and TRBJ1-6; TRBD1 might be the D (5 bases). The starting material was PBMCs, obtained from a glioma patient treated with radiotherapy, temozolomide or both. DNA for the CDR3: TGTGCCAGCAGCTTGGGGGGGGAAGGCTCACCCCTCCACTTT. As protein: CASSLGGEGSPLHF.